Each of the 17 T cell receptor beta chains below was sequenced from the same sample in a study of cytomegalovirus exposure and HLA in healthy donors. In the PCR, 60 Vbeta and 13 Jbeta primers were used. This table comes from immunoSEQ multiplex PCR, and its TCRdb copy is limited to in-frame clones, with some not included. This specimen shows over 100,000 clones; the ten leading clones hold around 1.6%. The sample consisted of PBMCs. These receptors were collected from a woman aged 40 to 50 in good health and CMV-seropositive.

DNA for the CDR3: TGTGCCAGCAGTTTTTTTTTAGGGGGTGAGCAGTTCTTC. Its protein is CASSFFLGGEQFF. The chain is built from TRBV6-5 and TRBJ2-1; the D gene is possibly TRBD1 (6 bases). V gave up 4 bases and J gave up 9 bases, with 13 bases separating them. Germline CDR1 is MNHEY and CDR2 is SVGAGI. This CDR3 spans 13 amino acids.

The chain employs TRBV7-9 and TRBJ2-5, with 7 bases identical to TRBD1. The CDR3 consists of 16 residues. The germline gives CDR1 SEHNR, CDR2 FQNEAQ (reference sequence). V dropped 5 bases and J dropped 2; count of bases not matched to a gene: 11. CDR3 DNA sequence: TGTGCCAGCAGCGGCAAGGGGGACAGATTTCAAGAGACCCAGTACTTC. This codes for CASSGKGDRFQETQYF.

The chain couples TRBV5-4 to TRBJ1-1; tentative D call: TRBD1 (5 bases). V lost 5 bases and J lost 11, with 16 bases in between. CDR3 length equals 12 residues. Germline V gene lookup returns CDR1 SGHNT and CDR2 YYREEE (reference sequence). The DNA for the CDR3 is TGTGCCAGCAGTCTAGACAGTTGGCGGGCTTTCTTT. It specifies CASSLDSWRAFF.

This chain uses TRBV4-3 with TRBJ1-5; tentative D call: TRBD1 (5 bases). CDR1 LGHNA and CDR2 YSLEER come from the germline V gene. The V end lost 0 bases, the J end lost 3 bases, and 12 bases lay between the germline ends. This CDR3 spans 16 amino acids. In DNA, the CDR3 is TGCGCCAGCAGCCAAGATAGGACAAGGTTCAATCAGCCCCAGCATTTT. As protein: CASSQDRTRFNQPQHF.

The chain has TRBV4-1 and TRBJ2-7, with TRBD2 identical over 9 bases. V lost 0 bases to trimming and J lost 5 bases; unmatched junction nucleotides: 5. This CDR3 spans 15 amino acids. Germline V lookup: CDR1 MGHRA, CDR2 YSYEKL. The DNA for the CDR3 is TGCGCCAGCAGCCAAGATCCCGCGGGAGGGGACGAGCAGTACTTC. It specifies CASSQDPAGGDEQYF.

V and J are TRBV10-3 and TRBJ2-7; tentatively, D is TRBD1 (6 bases). The length of the CDR3 is 15 residues. V lost 0 bases and J lost 2, with 11 bases in between. Germline V gives CDR1 ENHRY, CDR2 SYGVKD. The CDR3 loop is CAISESGAGPYEQYF. The CDR3 region has the DNA TGTGCCATCAGTGAGTCGGGGGCGGGCCCCTACGAGCAGTACTTC.

The chain has TRBV4-1 and TRBJ2-1; TRBD1 is a possible D gene (6 bases). Germline lookup yields CDR1 MGHRA and CDR2 YSYEKL. Trimming took off 4 bases at V and 7 bases at J, with 14 bases between the two ends. The CDR3 totals 14 residues. CDR3 DNA: TGCGCCAGCAGCCGTGAAGAGGGGGTGAATGAGCAGTTCTTC. Translation: CASSREEGVNEQFF.

The chain employs TRBV10-3 and TRBJ2-3, with 7 bases aligning to TRBD2. Germline lookup yields CDR1 ENHRY and CDR2 SYGVKD. This CDR3 comprises 15 residues. The J segment lost 1 base and the V segment lost 8 bases, leaving 9 bases of the junction unmatched. The CDR3: CAIRLLAGGTDTQYF. CDR3 nucleotide sequence: TGTGCCATCCGCCTCCTCGCGGGGGGCACAGATACGCAGTATTTT.

The chain employs TRBV7-2 and TRBJ2-7; 7 positions agree with TRBD1. Germline V CDR1 and CDR2: SGHTA, FQGNSA. The CDR3 is made up of 13 amino acids. V shed 5 bases and J 2 bases; nucleotides not matched to a gene: 3. The CDR3 nucleotides are TGTGCCAGCAGCCTAACAGGGGCCTACGAGCAGTACTTC. This sequence encodes CASSLTGAYEQYF.

The J gene is TRBJ2-7, the V gene TRBV7-9; 8 bases align to TRBD2. J was trimmed by 3 bases and V by 5 bases; bases with no gene match: 3. The CDR3 sequence is 13 residues long. The germline V gene has CDR1 SEHNR and CDR2 FQNEAQ (reference sequence). CDR3 residues: CASSPSGSYEQYF. CDR3 sequence (DNA): TGTGCCAGCAGCCCCAGCGGGAGCTACGAGCAGTACTTC. The whole variable domain, filled in from reference TRBV7-9 and TRBJ2-7, reads DTGVSQNPRHKITKRGQNVTFRCDPISEHNRLYWYRQTLGQGPEFLTYFQNEAQLEKSRLLSDRFSAERPKGSFSTLEIQRTEQGDSAMYLCASSPSGSYEQYFGPGTRLTVT.

The rearrangement uses TRBV7-6 and TRBJ2-3, with D maybe TRBD1 (6 bases). V lost 4 bases, J lost 1 base, and 9 bases lay in between. Germline CDR1 SGHVS, CDR2 FNYEAQ. This CDR3 contains 14 residues. CDR3 protein: CASSSAGGTDTQYF. The CDR3, as DNA: TGTGCCAGCAGCTCGGCAGGGGGCACAGATACGCAGTATTTT.

The V gene is TRBV29-1, the J gene TRBJ2-7; possible D gene TRBD1, 6 bases. Deletions cut 4 bases from V and 3 bases from J, with 19 bases between. This CDR3 has 15 amino acids. Germline values: CDR1 SQVTM, CDR2 ANQGSEA. The DNA of the CDR3 is TGCAGCGTTGTATTAGGGCAGGGGTCCTTCTACGAGCAGTACTTC. Encoded protein: CSVVLGQGSFYEQYF.

The rearrangement links TRBV28 to TRBJ1-1; D is possibly TRBD1 (6 bases). The germline V gene encodes CDR1 MDHEN and CDR2 SYDVKM. This CDR3 is 15 amino acids long. Trimming took off 4 bases at V and 4 bases at J, with 16 bases between the two ends. The CDR3 DNA follows: TGTGCCAGCAGTTCGAGTACAGGGCCGGGCACTGAAGCTTTCTTT. Translated: CASSSSTGPGTEAFF.

This chain uses TRBV6-4 with TRBJ1-4, with D perhaps matching TRBD1 (6 bases). CDR3 length: 17 residues. From germline, CDR1 is MRHNA and CDR2 SNTAGT. Trimming took off 0 bases at V and 7 bases at J, with 18 bases between the two ends. The DNA of the CDR3 is TGTGCCAGCAGTGACTCTAAAGGGGGGGGGACGGGTGAAAAACTGTTTTTT. Residues: CASSDSKGGGTGEKLFF.

This sequence joins TRBV15 and TRBJ2-3; D not certain. Germline V gene lookup returns CDR1 LNHNV and CDR2 YYDKDF (reference sequence). CDR3 length equals 13 residues. V was shortened by 1 base and J by 5 bases, with 7 bases between the two germline ends. The DNA of the CDR3 is TGTGCCACCAGCAGAGCTAGGAGAGATACGCAGTATTTT. This encodes CATSRARRDTQYF.

The gene calls are TRBV2 and TRBJ1-4; D unclear. The CDR3 loop spans 15 amino acids. Germline CDR1 and CDR2: SNHLY and FYNNEI. Trimming removed 4 bases at V and 8 bases at J, with 17 bases between. In DNA, the CDR3 is TGTGCCAGCAGTGTGGATCAGACGTCGGGGGAAAAACTGTTTTTT. It translates to CASSVDQTSGEKLFF.

The chain has TRBV28 and TRBJ2-7; a weak D match, TRBD2 (6 bases). CDR3 length: 15 amino acids. Trimming removed 0 bases from V and 5 bases from J, with 14 bases in between. CDR1 and CDR2 (germline): MDHEN, SYDVKM. Written as DNA, the CDR3 is TGTGCCAGCAGTTTATGGGAGGGTGGCAGGAACGAGCAGTACTTC. Protein: CASSLWEGGRNEQYF.